Listed here are 8 T cell receptor beta chains from one sample, sequenced in a study of monozygotic twins with inflammatory bowel disease. TCRdb re-called the 5' RACE reads; one entry per CDR3 protein, DNA not given. This sample contains about 210,000 distinct CDR3 sequences. Sequenced material: blood. Every receptor here comes from a human donor with ulcerative colitis or Crohn's disease, or a healthy co-twin of an affected twin (not recorded which).

The chain couples TRBV12-3 or TRBV12-4 to TRBJ1-6. The CDR3 has 15 residues. The chain's CDR3 is CASRASSPESSPLHF.

The chain links TRBV6-2 or TRBV6-3 to TRBJ1-2; as DNA is missing, the TRBD1 call by TCRdb cannot be tested. The CDR3 consists of 21 residues. The V gene's germline CDR1 is MNHEY and CDR2 SVGEGT. The CDR3: CASSYNPLPGTANTANYGYTF.

CDR3 residues: CASNGRQENTEAFF. The rearrangement joins TRBV6-6 to TRBJ1-1; TCRdb outputs TRBD1, but without DNA this stays unchecked. Per germline, CDR1 MNHNY and CDR2 SVGAGI (reference sequence). CDR3 length equals 14 residues.

V and J are TRBV7-8 and TRBJ2-7; TCRdb lists TRBD1, though no DNA is available to test this call. The CDR3 contains 16 residues. Per germline, CDR1 SGHVS and CDR2 FQNEAQ. CDR3 residues: CASSKEQGAISYEQYF.

The chain uses TRBV20-1 and TRBJ2-7. The CDR3 has 11 residues. Germline CDR1 and CDR2: DFQATT and SNEGSKA (reference sequence). The CDR3 sequence is CSARASYEQYF.

The chain links TRBV5-1 to TRBJ1-2; there is no DNA to check the TCRdb D call of TRBD1. The CDR3 runs to 15 residues. Germline V gene data show CDR1 as SGHRS and CDR2 as YFSETQ. CDR3 in amino acids: CASSLGEPGNYGYTF.

The rearrangement links TRBV7-6 to TRBJ2-2; TCRdb indicates TRBD1, and absent DNA this call remains unverified. The CDR3 consists of 15 residues. Germline CDR1 is SGHVS and CDR2 is FNYEAQ. The CDR3 sequence: CASSLGDQHTGELFF.

The chain is built from TRBV5-1 and TRBJ2-6; the TCRdb call, TRBD1, lacks DNA for checking. The CDR3 extends over 19 amino acids. CDR1 SGHRS and CDR2 YFSETQ come from the germline V gene. Here the CDR3 reads CASSLAGTGDRSGANVLTF.